This T cell receptor beta chain was identified in a study of CD8 T cells in Susac syndrome. The RNA, about 0.5 to 1 ug, was put through reverse transcription using random hexamers. TCRdb analysed the immunoSEQ multiplex PCR reads with MiXCR anew, one entry per CDR3 protein. Found here are about 85,000 distinct CDR3 sequences, about 93% of them singletons; the top ten hold roughly 0.26%. The CDR3 length is 15 residues. CDR1 is MNHEY and CDR2 is SVGAGI in the germline V gene. Trimming removed 0 bases from V and 5 bases from J, with 11 bases in between. This sequence originates from a human donor in good health. Sequencing was done on a sample of CD8+ T cells from PBMCs. The gene calls are TRBV6-5 and TRBJ2-1; tentatively, D is TRBD2 (6 bases). CDR3 sequence reads: CASSYSAGPHNEQFF. The CDR3 nucleotides are TGTGCCAGCAGTTACTCCGCGGGGCCCCACAATGAGCAGTTCTTC.